Each of the 22 T cell receptor beta chains below was sequenced from the same sample in a study of OX40 agonist ivuxolimab in advanced cancers. Clones were sequenced by immunoSEQ multiplex PCR, and TCRdb holds only the in-frame ones, with some missing. The sample lists over 30,000 clones; about four fifths were seen once. The sample was CD4+ or CD8+ T cells sorted from blood, taken in a trial of the OX40 agonist ivuxolimab. Source of these receptors: an adult with an advanced solid tumor such as melanoma, head and neck, liver or kidney cancer.

The chain's CDR3 is CAIDFGAGGGYTF. The CDR3, as DNA: TGTGCCATCGATTTTGGCGCGGGTGGTGGCTACACCTTC. V and J are TRBV10-3 and TRBJ1-2; D not resolved. CDR3 length: 13 amino acids. Germline CDR1 is ENHRY and CDR2 is SYGVKD. Trimming cost V 8 bases and J 7 bases, with 17 bases left between them.

This chain joins TRBV29-1 and TRBJ1-3; D not resolved. The CDR3 totals 13 residues. Between the trimmed V and J ends, which lost 6 bases and 3 bases, there was a span of 12 bases. The germline V gene has CDR1 SQVTM and CDR2 ANQGSEA. The CDR3 sequence is CSVGGGDGNTIYF. CDR3 coding DNA: TGCAGCGTGGGAGGTGGGGATGGAAACACCATATATTTT.

V gene TRBV28 combines with J gene TRBJ1-2; unclear D gene. Trimming cost V 4 bases and J 4 bases, with 10 bases left between them. The CDR3 length is 13 residues. Germline V gene sequence: CDR1 MDHEN, CDR2 SYDVKM. CDR3 coding DNA: TGTGCCAGCAGTTCCCAGGTTTCCTATGGCTACACCTTC. This gives the protein CASSSQVSYGYTF.

V usage is TRBV27 and J usage is TRBJ1-1; D is ambiguous. The CDR3 sequence is 16 residues long. Germline lookup yields CDR1 MNHEY and CDR2 SMNVEV (reference sequence). The V end lost 6 bases, the J end lost 5 bases, and 22 bases lay between the germline ends. The CDR3 sequence: CASSRGPTPGRTEAFF. The CDR3 nucleotides are TGTGCCAGCAGCCGAGGACCCACCCCGGGGAGAACTGAAGCTTTCTTT.

The chain joins TRBV14 to TRBJ1-5; maybe TRBD1 (5 bases). Trimming removed 1 base from V and 5 bases from J, with 15 bases in between. The CDR3 length is 16 residues. In germline, CDR1 is SGHDN, CDR2 FVKESK. The CDR3 DNA is TGTGCCAGCAGCCAAGGGGGCGTTGGAGGGTATCAGCCCCAGCATTTT. Protein product: CASSQGGVGGYQPQHF.

V gene TRBV6-1 combines with J gene TRBJ2-5, with D possibly TRBD2 on 5 matching bases. With 9 bases removed from V and 5 bases from J, the gap between germline ends came to 16 bases. CDR3 length: 13 residues. From germline, CDR1 is MNHNS and CDR2 SASEGT. DNA of the CDR3: TGTGCCAGTACGGACTCTTGGCCGGAGACCCAGTACTTC. Translating gives CASTDSWPETQYF.

This clone was counted only a few times. This chain's CDR3 is CASSHGTTNEKLFF. The CDR3 DNA is TGTGCCAGCAGCCACGGGACAACTAATGAAAAACTGTTTTTT. This chain connects TRBV4-2 to TRBJ1-4; D call uncertain. The CDR3 length is 14 residues. V was cut by 3 bases and J by 0 bases, with 5 bases left in between. Germline V gene lookup returns CDR1 LGHNA and CDR2 YNFKEQ.

The J gene is TRBJ1-2, the V gene TRBV5-4; no clear D. This CDR3 has 11 amino acids. Germline V gene lookup returns CDR1 SGHNT and CDR2 YYREEE (reference sequence). The ends were cut back, 4 bases at V and 4 bases at J, with 5 bases in the middle. The chain's CDR3 is CASSASYGYTF. The CDR3 region has the DNA TGTGCCAGCAGCGCCTCCTATGGCTACACCTTC.

V is TRBV7-2 and J is TRBJ2-1, with 7 positions matching TRBD2. The CDR3 is 13 residues long. CDR1 is SGHTA and CDR2 is FQGNSA in the germline V gene. The J segment lost 6 bases and the V segment lost 3 bases, leaving 2 bases of the junction unmatched. The CDR3: CASSFLAANEQFF. Here the CDR3 DNA reads TGTGCCAGCAGCTTCCTAGCGGCCAATGAGCAGTTCTTC.

This rearrangement joins TRBV7-8 to TRBJ2-7; TRBD2 might be the D (5 bases). Trimming shortened V by 3 bases and J by 5 bases, and 14 bases separated the two germline ends. Germline CDR1 is SGHVS and CDR2 is FQNEAQ. This CDR3 is built from 14 residues. The CDR3 sequence: CASSFFGELNEQYF. CDR3 DNA sequence: TGTGCCAGCAGCTTCTTTGGGGAGCTGAACGAGCAGTACTTC. The full variable domain, completed using reference TRBV7-8 and TRBJ2-7, is GAGVSQSPRYKVAKRGQDVALRCDPISGHVSLFWYQQALGQGPEFLTYFQNEAQLDKSGLPSDRFFAERPEGSVSTLKIQRTQQEDSAVYLCASSFFGELNEQYFGPGTRLTVT.

The CDR3 is CASSRELAGAYNEQFF. DNA of the CDR3: TGTGCCAGCAGCCGAGAACTAGCGGGGGCCTACAATGAGCAGTTCTTC. This chain connects TRBV9 to TRBJ2-1; TRBD2 matches 11 bases. Trimming at V came to 4 bases and at J to 2 bases, leaving 5 bases not matched to a gene. The CDR3 has 16 residues. The V gene's germline CDR1 is SGDLS and CDR2 YYNGEE. Supplemented by reference TRBV9 and TRBJ2-1, the full variable domain reads DSGVTQTPKHLITATGQRVTLRCSPRSGDLSVYWYQQSLDQGLQFLIQYYNGEERAKGNILERFSAQQFPDLHSELNLSSLELGDSALYFCASSRELAGAYNEQFFGPGTRLTVL.

The chain carries TRBV5-6 and TRBJ1-4; 10 positions agree with TRBD1. Germline V gene lookup returns CDR1 SGHDT and CDR2 YYEEEE. CDR3 length: 14 residues. Trimming took 3 bases from V and 12 from J; bases not matched to a gene: 8. The CDR3 bases are TGTGCCAGCAGCTCCGGGACAGGGGTTTATGAACTGTTTTTT. Its protein product is CASSSGTGVYELFF.

The rearrangement links TRBV4-3 to TRBJ2-7; TRBD2 agrees at 14 bases. The V segment lost 1 base and the J segment 6 bases; nucleotides outside the gene matches: 2. Germline CDR1 is LGHNA and CDR2 is YSLEER. The CDR3 is 15 residues long. In DNA, the CDR3 is TGCGCCAGCAGCCAAGGGACTAGCGGGAGGTTCGAGCAGTACTTC. Protein product: CASSQGTSGRFEQYF.

The sample holds a few counts of this clone. The V call is TRBV19, the J call TRBJ2-7; the D gene is possibly TRBD1 (5 bases). The CDR3 runs to 14 residues. Germline assignment: CDR1 LNHDA and CDR2 SQIVND (reference sequence). V lost 3 bases and J 5 bases, leaving 14 bases between the germline ends. The CDR3 bases are TGTGCCAGTAGTATGGTAGCAGGGAACCACGAGCAGTACTTC. Translated: CASSMVAGNHEQYF. Looking up the rest from reference TRBV19 and TRBJ2-7 gives the full variable domain: DGGITQSPKYLFRKEGQNVTLSCEQNLNHDAMYWYRQDPGQGLRLIYYSQIVNDFQKGDIAEGYSVSREKKESFPLTVTSAQKNPTAFYLCASSMVAGNHEQYFGPGTRLTVT.

This clone was detected only once. The V and J genes are TRBV4-3 and TRBJ1-1, with 8 bases matching TRBD1. V trimming: 0 bases; J trimming: 1 base; junction bases outside the gene matches: 4. This CDR3 is 16 amino acids long. Per the germline V gene, CDR1 is LGHNA and CDR2 is YSLEER. CDR3 amino acids: CASSQDRTGWNTEAFF. CDR3 coding DNA: TGCGCCAGCAGCCAAGATCGGACAGGGTGGAACACTGAAGCTTTCTTT.

The genes are TRBV11-3 and TRBJ2-3, with 8 bases matching TRBD2. Trimming cost V 5 bases and J 2 bases; bases outside gene matches: 9. Germline CDR1 SGHNT, CDR2 YENEEA. CDR3 length: 16 residues. The CDR3 DNA follows: TGTGCCAGCAGCCCAGGGACTAGTCTCCTCACAGATACGCAGTATTTT. This encodes CASSPGTSLLTDTQYF.

This chain joins TRBV5-4 and TRBJ2-7; 15 bases map to TRBD2. CDR1 is SGHNT, CDR2 YYREEE, per germline (reference sequence). The CDR3 spans 17 residues. V shed 3 bases, J shed 5 bases, and the junction held 9 bases outside the gene matches. The CDR3 spells CASSSTRTSGGADEQYF. DNA of the CDR3: TGTGCCAGCAGCTCTACTAGGACTAGCGGGGGGGCAGACGAGCAGTACTTC.

The chain employs TRBV29-1 and TRBJ2-1; the D is unclear. V lost 4 bases, J lost 6 bases, and 10 bases lay in between. Germline V gene lookup returns CDR1 SQVTM and CDR2 ANQGSEA. The CDR3 contains 12 residues. The DNA for the CDR3 is TGCAGCGTTGTCTTACTAACCAATGAGCAGTTCTTC. It is translated as CSVVLLTNEQFF.

The chain couples TRBV11-2 to TRBJ2-7; D is undetermined. This CDR3 spans 13 amino acids. Per germline, CDR1 SGHAT and CDR2 FQNNGV. V shed 2 bases and J shed 2 bases, with 7 bases lying between them. CDR3 DNA sequence: TGTGCCAGCAGCTTATACGAGGCCTACGAGCAGTACTTC. This gives the protein CASSLYEAYEQYF.

This chain uses TRBV6-4 with TRBJ2-1, with 8 nucleotides matching TRBD1. V shed 6 bases and J 7 bases; nucleotides not matched to a gene: 8. Per germline, CDR1 MRHNA and CDR2 SNTAGT. CDR3 length: 14 residues. CDR3 DNA sequence: TGTGCCAGCAGCTCACAGGGGGGCTTGAATGAGCAGTTCTTC. It translates to CASSSQGGLNEQFF.

The genes are TRBV11-3 and TRBJ1-1; the D gene is possibly TRBD1 (5 bases). V lost 5 bases and J 4 bases, leaving 11 bases between the germline ends. CDR3 length: 13 amino acids. Germline CDR1 SGHNT, CDR2 YENEEA. This CDR3 reads CASSPGVGTEAFF. DNA of the CDR3: TGTGCCAGCAGCCCGGGGGTTGGCACTGAAGCTTTCTTT.

The chain joins TRBV5-1 to TRBJ2-3; 14 bases line up with TRBD2. Germline V gene data show CDR1 as SGHRS and CDR2 as YFSETQ. The CDR3 consists of 17 residues. J was trimmed by 5 bases and V by 4 bases; bases with no gene match: 9. CDR3 bases: TGCGCCAGCAGCCTAGCCGGGACTAGCGGGAGTAGAGATACGCAGTATTTT. Translated, it gives CASSLAGTSGSRDTQYF.